This T cell receptor beta chain was captured in a study of vaccination and CD4 T cells after COVID-19. The study, taken as a whole, reports: Median SARS-CoV-2-reactive clonotypes rose from about 20 to 38, not significantly.

Sequencing of the DNA from cultured CD4+ T cells was carried out with the Oncomine TCR Beta short-read assay. TCRdb recomputed calls from the PCR reads with MiXCR, one row per CDR3 protein. The sample gives about 10,000 distinct CDR3 sequences, about 77% of which show up once; around 9.2% is in the top ten. Germline V CDR1 and CDR2: DFQATT, SNEGSKA (reference sequence). The CDR3 is 16 amino acids. The trim removed 2 bases at V and 3 bases at J, leaving 10 bases unmatched. Regarding treatment: approximately nine-day PBMC culture with coronavirus spike peptide pools or control peptides (ViraFEST assay). Concerning this clonotype: The target antigen is unknown.

The sequenced sample consisted of CD4+ T cells from blood, cultured in vitro. The J gene is TRBJ2-3, the V gene TRBV20-1, with TRBD2 identical over 8 bases. This receptor was obtained from a human donor who had recovered from COVID-19. The CDR3 reads CSARPTSGPKTDTQYF. The CDR3 nucleotides are TGCAGTGCTAGACCAACTAGCGGACCTAAGACAGATACGCAGTATTTT.